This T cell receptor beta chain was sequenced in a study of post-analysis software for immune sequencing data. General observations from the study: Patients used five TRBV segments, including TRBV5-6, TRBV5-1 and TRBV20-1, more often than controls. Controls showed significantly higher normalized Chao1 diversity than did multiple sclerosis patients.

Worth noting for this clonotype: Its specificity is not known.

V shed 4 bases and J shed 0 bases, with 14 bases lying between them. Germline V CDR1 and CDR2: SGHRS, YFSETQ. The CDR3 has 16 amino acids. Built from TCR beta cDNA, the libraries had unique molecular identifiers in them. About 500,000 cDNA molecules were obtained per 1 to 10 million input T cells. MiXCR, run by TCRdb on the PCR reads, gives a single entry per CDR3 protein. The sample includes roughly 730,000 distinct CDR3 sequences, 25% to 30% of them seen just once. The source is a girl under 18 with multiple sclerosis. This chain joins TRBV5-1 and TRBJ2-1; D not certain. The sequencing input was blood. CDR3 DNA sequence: TGCGCCAGCAGCCCCCAGACCGTTTACTCCTACAATGAGCAGTTCTTC. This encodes CASSPQTVYSYNEQFF.